This entry is about one TCR delta chain. The entry originates in a study of gamma-delta chains in newborns, infants, children. Turning to the study itself: Microbial exposure reportedly drives polyclonal innate γδ T cell expansion after birth.

TCRdb re-analyzed the reads via CATT. The profile shows fewer than 12,000 delta-chain clones, more than 7.5% of them singletons. This CDR3 has 19 amino acids. V lost 0 bases, J lost 3 bases, and 13 bases stayed unmatched. CDR1 is GEAIGNYY and CDR2 is EKD in the germline V gene. The sequence derives from a child who was a newborn, infant or young child, either healthy, febrile or measles-vaccinated (not recorded which). Sequenced: blood. This chain joins TRDV2 and TRDJ1, with 12 bases fitting TRDD3. The CDR3 reads CACDTLLGDTDGAADKLIF. The CDR3 DNA reads as TGTGCCTGTGACACCTTACTGGGGGATACCGACGGGGCAGCCGATAAACTCATCTTT.